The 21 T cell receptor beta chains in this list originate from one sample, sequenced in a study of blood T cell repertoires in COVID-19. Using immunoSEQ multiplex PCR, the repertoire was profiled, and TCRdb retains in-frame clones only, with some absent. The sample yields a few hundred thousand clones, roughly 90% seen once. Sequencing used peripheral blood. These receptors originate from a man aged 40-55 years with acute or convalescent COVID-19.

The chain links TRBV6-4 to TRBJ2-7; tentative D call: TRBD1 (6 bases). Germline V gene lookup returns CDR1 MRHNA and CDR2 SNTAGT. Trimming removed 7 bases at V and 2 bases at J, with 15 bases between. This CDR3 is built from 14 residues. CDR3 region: CASKTGTPTYEQYF. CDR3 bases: TGTGCCAGCAAAACGGGGACACCGACCTACGAGCAGTACTTC.

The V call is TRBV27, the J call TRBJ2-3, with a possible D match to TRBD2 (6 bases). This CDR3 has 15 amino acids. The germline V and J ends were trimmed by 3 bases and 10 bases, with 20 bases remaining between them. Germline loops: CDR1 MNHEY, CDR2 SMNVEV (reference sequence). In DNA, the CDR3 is TGTGCCAGCAGTTTCTGGGCGGGGCCCGAGAGGGCGCAGTATTTT. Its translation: CASSFWAGPERAQYF.

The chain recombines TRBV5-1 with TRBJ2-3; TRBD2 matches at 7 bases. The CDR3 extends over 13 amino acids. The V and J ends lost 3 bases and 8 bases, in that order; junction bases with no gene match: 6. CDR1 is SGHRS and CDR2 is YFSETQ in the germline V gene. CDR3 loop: CASSSRLAATQYF. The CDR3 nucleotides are TGCGCCAGCAGCTCGCGACTAGCTGCTACGCAGTATTTT. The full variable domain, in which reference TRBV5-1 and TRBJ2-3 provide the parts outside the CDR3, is KAGVTQTPRYLIKTRGQQVTLSCSPISGHRSVSWYQQTPGQGLQFLFEYFSETQRNKGNFPGRFSGRQFSNSRSEMNVSTLELGDSALYLCASSSRLAATQYFGPGTRLTVL.

The CDR3 region has the DNA TGTGCCATCAGTGAGTCCACAGGGGGCGGTCAGCCCCAGCATTTT. Residues: CAISESTGGGQPQHF. This rearrangement joins TRBV10-3 to TRBJ1-5; TRBD1 matches at 9 bases. From germline, CDR1 is ENHRY and CDR2 SYGVKD. V was pared by 0 bases and J by 6 bases, with 3 bases of the junction left unmatched. There are 15 residues in the CDR3.

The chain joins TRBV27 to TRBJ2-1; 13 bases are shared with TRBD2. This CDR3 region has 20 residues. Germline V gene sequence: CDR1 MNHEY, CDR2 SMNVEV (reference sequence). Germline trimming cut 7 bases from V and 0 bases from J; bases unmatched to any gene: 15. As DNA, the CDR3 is TGTGCCAGCACTCTTTGGGGGGGACTAGCGGGACGTAGCTCCTACAATGAGCAGTTCTTC. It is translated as CASTLWGGLAGRSSYNEQFF.

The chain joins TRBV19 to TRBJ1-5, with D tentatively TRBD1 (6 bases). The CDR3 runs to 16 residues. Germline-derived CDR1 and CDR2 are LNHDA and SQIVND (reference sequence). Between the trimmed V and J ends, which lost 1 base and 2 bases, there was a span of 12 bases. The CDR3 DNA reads TGTGCCAGTAGTATAGTACAGGGCGGTGGCAATCAGCCCCAGCATTTT. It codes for CASSIVQGGGNQPQHF. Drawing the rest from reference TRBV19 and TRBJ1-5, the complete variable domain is DGGITQSPKYLFRKEGQNVTLSCEQNLNHDAMYWYRQDPGQGLRLIYYSQIVNDFQKGDIAEGYSVSREKKESFPLTVTSAQKNPTAFYLCASSIVQGGGNQPQHFGDGTRLSIL.

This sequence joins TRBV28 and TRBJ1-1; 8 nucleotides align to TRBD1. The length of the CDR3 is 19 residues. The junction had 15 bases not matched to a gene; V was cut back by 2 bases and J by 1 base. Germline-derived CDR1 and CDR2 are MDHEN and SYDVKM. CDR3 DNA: TGTGCCAGCAGTTTAATGAATCCAATAGGACAGGGTAGGAACACTGAAGCTTTCTTT. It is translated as CASSLMNPIGQGRNTEAFF. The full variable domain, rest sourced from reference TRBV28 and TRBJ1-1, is DVKVTQSSRYLVKRTGEKVFLECVQDMDHENMFWYRQDPGLGLRLIYFSYDVKMKEKGDIPEGYSVSREKKERFSLILESASTNQTSMYLCASSLMNPIGQGRNTEAFFGQGTRLTVV.

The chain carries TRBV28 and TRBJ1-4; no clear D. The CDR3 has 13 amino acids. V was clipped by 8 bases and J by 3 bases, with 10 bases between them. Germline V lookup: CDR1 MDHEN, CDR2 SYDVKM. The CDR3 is CASSSGSNEKLFF. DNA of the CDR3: TGTGCCAGCTCGTCGGGTTCTAATGAAAAACTGTTTTTT.

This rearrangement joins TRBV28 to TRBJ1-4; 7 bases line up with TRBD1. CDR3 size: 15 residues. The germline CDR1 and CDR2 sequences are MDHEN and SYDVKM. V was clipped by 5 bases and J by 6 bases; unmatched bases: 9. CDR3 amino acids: CASSPLTGYDEKLFF. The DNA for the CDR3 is TGTGCCAGCAGTCCTCTGACAGGGTACGATGAAAAACTGTTTTTT.

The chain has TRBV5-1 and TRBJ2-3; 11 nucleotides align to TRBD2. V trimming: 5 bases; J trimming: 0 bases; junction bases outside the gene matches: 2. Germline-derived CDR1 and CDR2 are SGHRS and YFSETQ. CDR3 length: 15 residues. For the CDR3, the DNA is TGCGCCAGCAGACTAGCGGGAGTGAGCACAGATACGCAGTATTTT. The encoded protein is CASRLAGVSTDTQYF.

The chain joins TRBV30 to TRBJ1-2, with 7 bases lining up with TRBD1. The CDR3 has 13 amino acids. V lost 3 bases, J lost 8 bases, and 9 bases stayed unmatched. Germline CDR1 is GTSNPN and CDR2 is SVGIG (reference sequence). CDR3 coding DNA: TGTGCCTGGAGCGATGCCAGGGGGATAGGCTACACCTTC. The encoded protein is CAWSDARGIGYTF.

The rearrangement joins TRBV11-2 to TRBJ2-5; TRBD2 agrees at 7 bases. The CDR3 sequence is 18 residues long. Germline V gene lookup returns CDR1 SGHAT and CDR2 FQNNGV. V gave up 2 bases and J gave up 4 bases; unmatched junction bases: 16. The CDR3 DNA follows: TGTGCCAGCAGCTTACTTCTGGGGGGGGTAAGGGTCGTAGAGACCCAGTACTTC. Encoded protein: CASSLLLGGVRVVETQYF.

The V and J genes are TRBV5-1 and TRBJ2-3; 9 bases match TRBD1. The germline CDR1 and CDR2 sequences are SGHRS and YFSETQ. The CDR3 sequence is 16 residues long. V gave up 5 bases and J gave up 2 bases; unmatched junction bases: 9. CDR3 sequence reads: CASREGQGLYTDTQYF. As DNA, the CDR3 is TGCGCCAGCAGGGAGGGACAGGGCCTCTACACAGATACGCAGTATTTT.

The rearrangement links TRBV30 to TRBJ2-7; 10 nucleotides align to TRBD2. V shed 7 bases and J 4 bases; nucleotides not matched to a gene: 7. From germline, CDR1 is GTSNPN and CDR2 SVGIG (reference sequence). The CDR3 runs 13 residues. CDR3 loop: CASHSGRTYEQYF. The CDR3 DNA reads TGTGCCTCCCATAGCGGGAGGACTTACGAGCAGTACTTC. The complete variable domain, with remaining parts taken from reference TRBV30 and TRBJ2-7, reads SQTIHQWPATLVQPVGSPLSLECTVEGTSNPNLYWYRQAAGRGLQLLFYSVGIGQISSEVPQNLSASRPQDRQFILSSKKLLLSDSGFYLCASHSGRTYEQYFGPGTRLTVT.

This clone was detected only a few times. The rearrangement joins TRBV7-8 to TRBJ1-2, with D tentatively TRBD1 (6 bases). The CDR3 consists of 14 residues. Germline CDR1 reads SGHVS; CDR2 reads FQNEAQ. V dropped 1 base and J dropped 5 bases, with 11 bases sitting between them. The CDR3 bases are TGTGCCAGCAGCTTAGACCGGACAGCTTATGGCTACACCTTC. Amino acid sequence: CASSLDRTAYGYTF.

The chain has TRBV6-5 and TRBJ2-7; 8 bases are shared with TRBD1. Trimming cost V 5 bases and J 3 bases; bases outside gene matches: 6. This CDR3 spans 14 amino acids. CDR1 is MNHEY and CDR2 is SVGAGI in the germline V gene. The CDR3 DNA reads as TGTGCCAGCAGTCTAGGACAGGGTCTCTACGAGCAGTACTTC. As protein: CASSLGQGLYEQYF.

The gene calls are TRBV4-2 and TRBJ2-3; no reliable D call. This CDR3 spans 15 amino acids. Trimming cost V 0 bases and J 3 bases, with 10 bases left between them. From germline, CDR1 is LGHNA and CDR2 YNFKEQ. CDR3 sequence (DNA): TGTGCCAGCAGCCAAGAGTTAGTAAGTACAGATACGCAGTATTTT. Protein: CASSQELVSTDTQYF.

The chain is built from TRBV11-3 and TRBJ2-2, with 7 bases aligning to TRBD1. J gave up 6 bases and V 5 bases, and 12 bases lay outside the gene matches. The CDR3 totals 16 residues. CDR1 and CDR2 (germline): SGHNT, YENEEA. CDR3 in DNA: TGTGCCAGCAGCCCACGACAGGGATTCGGGGCCGGGGAGCTGTTTTTT. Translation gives CASSPRQGFGAGELFF.

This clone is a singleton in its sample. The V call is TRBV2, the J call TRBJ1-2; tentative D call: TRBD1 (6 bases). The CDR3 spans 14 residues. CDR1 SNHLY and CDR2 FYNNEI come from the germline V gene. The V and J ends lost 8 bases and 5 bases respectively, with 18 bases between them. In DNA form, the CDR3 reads TGTGCCAGCTGGGGGGGCAGGGGCAGGTATGGCTACACCTTC. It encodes CASWGGRGRYGYTF.

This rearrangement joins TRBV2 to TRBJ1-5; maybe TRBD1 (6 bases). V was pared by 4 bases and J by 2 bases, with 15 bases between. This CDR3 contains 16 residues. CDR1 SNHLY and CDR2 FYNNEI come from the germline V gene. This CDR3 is CASSVTGIVGNQPQHF. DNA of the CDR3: TGTGCCAGCAGTGTTACAGGGATTGTGGGCAATCAGCCCCAGCATTTT.

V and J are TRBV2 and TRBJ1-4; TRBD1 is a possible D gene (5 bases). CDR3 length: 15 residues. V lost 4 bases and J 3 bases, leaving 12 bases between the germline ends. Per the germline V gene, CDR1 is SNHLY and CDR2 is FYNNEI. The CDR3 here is CASSGAGGANEKLFF. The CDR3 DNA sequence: TGTGCCAGCAGTGGAGCAGGAGGGGCTAATGAAAAACTGTTTTTT.